One and the same sample provided the 9 T cell receptor beta chains below, sequenced in a study of T cell repertoires in cytomegalovirus infection. These receptors have no identified antigens. TCRdb reanalysed the reads using MiXCR and keeps one entry per CDR3 protein. The data contain more than 250,000 distinct CDR3 sequences, just under 25% of them seen just once; the ten biggest clones take up 10% to 15%. Sample: cultured PBMCs, taken from culture after CMV antigen stimulation. These receptors all stem from a human donor in good health (CMV status not recorded). Some clones in this sample may be carry-over from other donors' samples.

This clonotype was counted between two and nine times. The rearrangement links TRBV19 to TRBJ1-5, with D possibly being TRBD1 (5 bases). Germline CDR1 reads LNHDA; CDR2 reads SQIVND (reference sequence). V was shortened by 5 bases and J by 4 bases, with 21 bases between the two germline ends. This CDR3 comprises 17 residues. Here the CDR3 reads CASSLGQFDRANQPQHF. The CDR3 bases are TGTGCCAGTAGTCTGGGGCAATTCGATCGGGCTAATCAGCCCCAGCATTTT. The entire variable domain, with the rest obtained from reference TRBV19 and TRBJ1-5, is as follows: DGGITQSPKYLFRKEGQNVTLSCEQNLNHDAMYWYRQDPGQGLRLIYYSQIVNDFQKGDIAEGYSVSREKKESFPLTVTSAQKNPTAFYLCASSLGQFDRANQPQHFGDGTRLSIL.

This chain joins TRBV7-9 and TRBJ1-3; 7 nucleotides match TRBD1. V shed 2 bases and J 0 bases; nucleotides not matched to a gene: 4. Per the germline V gene, CDR1 is SEHNR and CDR2 is FQNEAQ (reference sequence). This CDR3 has 16 amino acids. The CDR3 bases are TGTGCCAGCAGCTTAAGGGGGCCTGACTCTGGAAACACCATATATTTT. Protein product: CASSLRGPDSGNTIYF.

This clonotype has a count of ten or more. The chain uses TRBV7-2 and TRBJ1-1, with a tentative D call TRBD1 (6 bases). Per germline, CDR1 SGHTA and CDR2 FQGNSA. This CDR3 comprises 14 residues. The V gene lost 3 bases and the J gene lost 4 bases, with 12 bases spanning the gap. CDR3 loop: CASSFAGASTEAFF. DNA for the CDR3: TGTGCCAGCAGCTTCGCGGGGGCATCCACTGAAGCTTTCTTT.

This clonotype showed up just a few times. V and J are TRBV28 and TRBJ2-5; 10 bases align to TRBD1. The CDR3 has 15 amino acids. The V gene's germline CDR1 is MDHEN and CDR2 SYDVKM. The V segment lost 6 bases and the J segment 2 bases; nucleotides outside the gene matches: 6. As DNA, the CDR3 is TGTGCCAGCAGATCGGGACAGGGGTTTCAAGAGACCCAGTACTTC. This codes for CASRSGQGFQETQYF.

The rearrangement joins TRBV10-3 to TRBJ1-1; weak D call: TRBD1 (6 bases). Looked up from germline, CDR1 is ENHRY and CDR2 is SYGVKD. Trimming cost V 0 bases and J 1 base, with 9 bases left between them. CDR3 length: 15 amino acids. CDR3 amino acids: CAISESRGTNTEAFF. CDR3 coding DNA: TGTGCCATCAGTGAGTCGAGGGGGACGAACACTGAAGCTTTCTTT.

This clonotype was counted only a few times. The chain recombines TRBV5-1 with TRBJ1-2; D remains ambiguous. Trimming shortened V by 0 bases and J by 4 bases, and 16 bases separated the two germline ends. This CDR3 is built from 16 residues. The germline V gene has CDR1 SGHRS and CDR2 YFSETQ. The CDR3 nucleotides read TGCGCCAGCAGCTTGGCGAGCCGGGCCAGCTTCTATGGCTACACCTTC. Its protein is CASSLASRASFYGYTF. The variable domain in full, with the rest retrieved from reference TRBV5-1 and TRBJ1-2, is KAGVTQTPRYLIKTRGQQVTLSCSPISGHRSVSWYQQTPGQGLQFLFEYFSETQRNKGNFPGRFSGRQFSNSRSEMNVSTLELGDSALYLCASSLASRASFYGYTFGSGTRLTVV.

The gene calls are TRBV6-2 or TRBV6-3 and TRBJ2-7; 9 nucleotides match TRBD2. Losses at the gene ends were 7 bases for V and 0 bases for J; bases not matched to a gene: 7. CDR3 length: 15 residues. Germline CDR1 reads MNHEY; CDR2 reads SVGEGT. The DNA of the CDR3 is TGTGCCAGCACCCTCCGGACTAGCGACTCCTACGAGCAGTACTTC. Translating gives CASTLRTSDSYEQYF.

A single count supports this clonotype. One end of the junction is discordant with germline, which a read error may explain. The chain links TRBV3-1 to TRBJ2-5; unclear D gene. Germline V CDR1 and CDR2: LGHDT, YNNKEL (reference sequence). The CDR3 extends over 15 amino acids. The CDR3 sequence: CASSPGPMYQETQNF. CDR3 nucleotides: TGTGCCAGCAGCCCTGGACCTATGTACCAAGAGACCCAGAACTTC.

There are a few counts of this clonotype. This rearrangement joins TRBV7-2 to TRBJ2-2; D remains ambiguous. V lost 2 bases and J lost 0, with 13 bases in between. Germline CDR1 SGHTA, CDR2 FQGNSA. The CDR3 spans 17 residues. The CDR3 nucleotides are TGTGCCAGCAGCTTATTAGGCGTCAGCTCGAACACCGGGGAGCTGTTTTTT. It encodes CASSLLGVSSNTGELFF. The full variable domain, with the rest looked up from reference TRBV7-2 and TRBJ2-2, is GAGVSQSPSNKVTEKGKDVELRCDPISGHTALYWYRQSLGQGLEFLIYFQGNSAPDKSGLPSDRFSAERTGGSVSTLTIQRTQQEDSAVYLCASSLLGVSSNTGELFFGEGSRLTVL.